A selection of T cell receptor beta chains follows, all from one sample in a study of cytomegalovirus exposure and HLA in healthy donors. Sequencing used immunoSEQ multiplex PCR; TCRdb keeps in-frame clones, though not all of them. The table records some 65,000 clones, about 72% of them present only once. Sequenced input: PBMCs. The receptors were gathered from a girl aged 5 to 17 in good health and CMV-seropositive. The CDR3 runs from the conserved cysteine through the conserved F or W. The order of the fields is D gene, V gene, CDR3 length, clone size, J gene, CDR3 protein, CDR3 DNA. D genes are given only for firm matches. Rows give clone size only sometimes, using once, few, many, or a class for an expanded clone.

NA,TRBV29-1,15,NA,TRBJ2-5,CSAHGGRGSGETQYF,TGCAGCGCCCACGGCGGCAGGGGTTCTGGAGAGACCCAGTACTTC
TRBD1,TRBV6-5,14,NA,TRBJ2-7,CASSYSSTGNEQYF,TGTGCCAGCAGTTACTCGTCGACAGGGAACGAGCAGTACTTC
NA,TRBV5-4,15,NA,TRBJ2-7,CASSRLGTATYEQYF,TGTGCCAGCAGCCGCCTCGGGACTGCCACCTACGAGCAGTACTTC
TRBD2,TRBV28,16,NA,TRBJ2-7,CASSPAGTSEAIEQYF,TGTGCCAGCAGTCCGGCCGGGACTAGCGAAGCTATCGAGCAGTACTTC
NA,TRBV4-1,15,NA,TRBJ2-7,CASSPTEGRSYEQYF,TGCGCCAGCAGCCCAACCGAGGGTCGTTCCTACGAGCAGTACTTC
TRBD2,TRBV9,16,NA,TRBJ2-7,CASSVGGTSVDYEQYF,TGTGCCAGCAGCGTAGGCGGGACTAGCGTAGACTACGAGCAGTACTTC
TRBD1,TRBV5-1,16,NA,TRBJ2-1,CASSLGASTGGNEQFF,TGCGCCAGCAGCTTGGGGGCCAGCACAGGGGGGAATGAGCAGTTCTTC
NA,TRBV4-1,15,NA,TRBJ2-1,CASSQEPDTDNEQFF,TGCGCCAGCAGCCAAGAACCGGACACCGACAATGAGCAGTTCTTC
NA,TRBV6-1,14,NA,TRBJ1-5,CASSVRGYNQPQHF,TGTGCCAGCAGTGTCAGGGGTTACAATCAGCCCCAGCATTTT
TRBD2,TRBV5-4,14,NA,TRBJ2-7,CASSFGTSDYEQYF,TGTGCCAGCAGCTTCGGGACTAGCGACTACGAGCAGTACTTC
TRBD1,TRBV7-9,17,NA,TRBJ2-7,CASSLKGGGTATYEQYF,TGTGCCAGCAGCTTAAAAGGGGGTGGGACAGCTACCTACGAGCAGTACTTC
NA,TRBV4-1,16,NA,TRBJ1-2,CASSQDGAGARSGYTF,TGCGCCAGCAGCCAAGATGGGGCAGGGGCGCGTTCCGGCTACACCTTC
NA,TRBV5-1,13,NA,TRBJ2-7,CASSLIQGHEQYF,TGCGCCAGCAGCTTGATACAGGGCCACGAGCAGTACTTC
TRBD1,TRBV5-1,16,NA,TRBJ2-1,CASSLGGDRVNNEQFF,TGCGCCAGCAGCTTGGGGGGGGACAGGGTGAACAATGAGCAGTTCTTC
NA,TRBV9,16,NA,TRBJ2-2,CASSLEGAGVTGELFF,TGTGCCAGCAGCCTCGAAGGGGCAGGGGTCACCGGGGAGCTGTTTTTT
TRBD1,TRBV13,13,NA,TRBJ2-7,CASSFGQDYEQYF,TGTGCCAGCAGCTTTGGACAGGACTACGAGCAGTACTTC
TRBD1,TRBV6-4,15,few,TRBJ2-2,CASSEGQGGTGELFF,TGTGCCAGCAGTGAAGGACAGGGAGGTACCGGGGAGCTGTTTTTT
NA,TRBV4-3,14,once,TRBJ1-1,CASSQGAGESEAFF,TGCGCCAGCAGCCAAGGGGCAGGGGAGTCTGAAGCTTTCTTT
NA,TRBV5-4,16,NA,TRBJ2-3,CASSFRTGVSTDTQYF,TGTGCCAGCAGCTTTCGAACGGGGGTTAGCACAGATACGCAGTATTTT
NA,TRBV9,16,NA,TRBJ1-1,CASSSRGGQMNTEAFF,TGTGCCAGCAGCTCCCGGGGGGGCCAAATGAACACTGAAGCTTTCTTT
TRBD2,TRBV6-1,15,few,TRBJ2-7,CASSEEAGLTYEQYF,TGTGCCAGCAGTGAAGAAGCGGGGCTTACCTACGAGCAGTACTTC
TRBD1,TRBV28,16,NA,TRBJ1-1,CASSSYWDRWITEAFF,TGTGCCAGCAGTTCTTACTGGGACAGGTGGATCACTGAAGCTTTCTTT
NA,TRBV7-2,15,NA,TRBJ2-5,CASSLGTVRQETQYF,TGTGCCAGCAGCTTAGGGACAGTGAGGCAAGAGACCCAGTACTTC
NA,TRBV6-1,14,NA,TRBJ1-2,CASGIRESNYGYTF,TGTGCCAGCGGGATCAGGGAATCAAACTATGGCTACACCTTC
NA,TRBV9,13,NA,TRBJ2-5,CASSVRPQETQYF,TGTGCCAGCAGCGTACGTCCCCAAGAGACCCAGTACTTC
TRBD1,TRBV5-1,17,NA,TRBJ1-1,CASSFGPGTAMNTEAFF,TGCGCCAGCAGCTTTGGACCCGGGACAGCGATGAACACTGAAGCTTTCTTT
NA,TRBV27,15,NA,TRBJ1-6,CASKGRENYNSPLHF,TGTGCCAGCAAGGGCAGGGAAAATTATAATTCACCCCTCCACTTT
TRBD1,TRBV6-5,14,NA,TRBJ2-7,CASSPDRGTYEQYF,TGTGCCAGCAGTCCCGACAGGGGGACATACGAGCAGTACTTC
NA,TRBV25-1,14,NA,TRBJ2-1,CASSEFGEQNEQFF,TGTGCCAGCAGTGAATTTGGAGAGCAGAATGAGCAGTTCTTC
NA,TRBV7-9,16,NA,TRBJ2-4,CASSQVRDRGLNIQYF,TGTGCCAGCAGCCAGGTTAGGGATAGGGGATTGAACATTCAGTACTTC
NA,TRBV10-3,12,NA,TRBJ1-5,CASDRANQPQHF,TGTGCCTCCGACCGAGCGAATCAGCCCCAGCATTTT
TRBD2,TRBV5-1,16,NA,TRBJ2-2,CASSLEPGGYTGELFF,TGCGCCAGCAGCTTGGAGCCGGGGGGGTACACCGGGGAGCTGTTTTTT
NA,TRBV25-1,13,NA,TRBJ2-2,CASSDIYTGELFF,TGTGCCAGCAGTGATATATACACCGGGGAGCTGTTTTTT
TRBD2,TRBV18,15,NA,TRBJ2-7,CASSPPRGGPYEQYF,TGTGCCAGCTCACCACCCCGGGGGGGCCCCTACGAGCAGTACTTC
TRBD1,TRBV18,13,NA,TRBJ1-5,CASSPQGNQPQHF,TGTGCCAGCTCCCCACAGGGGAATCAGCCCCAGCATTTT
TRBD2,TRBV2,15,NA,TRBJ2-3,CASSEGLAGLDTQYF,TGTGCCAGCAGTGAGGGACTAGCGGGATTAGATACGCAGTATTTT
TRBD1,TRBV25-1,13,NA,TRBJ1-4,CASRGQGLQKLFF,TGTGCCAGCAGGGGACAGGGGTTACAAAAACTGTTTTTT
NA,TRBV5-1,14,NA,TRBJ2-7,CASSLVEGGYEQYF,TGCGCCAGCAGCTTGGTGGAGGGGGGGTACGAGCAGTACTTC
TRBD2,TRBV10-3,14,once,TRBJ2-5,CASSLAGGPETQYF,TGTGCCTCCTCACTAGCGGGGGGCCCGGAGACCCAGTACTTC
TRBD1,TRBV28,15,NA,TRBJ1-2,CASSPRDSGFYGYTF,TGTGCCAGCAGTCCAAGGGACAGCGGATTCTATGGCTACACCTTC
NA,TRBV2,14,NA,TRBJ2-1,CASIFSPTYNEQFF,TGTGCCAGCATATTTAGTCCTACCTACAATGAGCAGTTCTTC
TRBD2,TRBV30,15,NA,TRBJ2-1,CAWSDSGGIYNEQFF,TGTGCCTGGAGCGACAGCGGGGGAATATACAATGAGCAGTTCTTC
TRBD1,TRBV6-1,14,NA,TRBJ1-2,CASRAGGPNYGYTF,TGTGCCAGCAGAGCAGGGGGCCCTAACTATGGCTACACCTTC
TRBD2,TRBV6-5,15,NA,TRBJ2-1,CASSYSRLAGGEQFF,TGTGCCAGCAGTTACTCGCGCCTAGCGGGAGGCGAGCAGTTCTTC
TRBD2,TRBV30,14,NA,TRBJ2-3,CAWSLASGEDTQYF,TGTGCCTGGAGTCTAGCTAGCGGTGAAGATACGCAGTATTTT
TRBD1,TRBV7-4,14,NA,TRBJ1-4,CASSLGQGNEKLFF,TGTGCCAGCAGCTTGGGACAGGGTAATGAAAAACTGTTTTTT
NA,TRBV6-5,15,once,TRBJ1-4,CASSTHSRDNEKLFF,TGTGCCAGCAGTACCCACTCGAGAGATAATGAAAAACTGTTTTTT
NA,TRBV10-2,17,NA,TRBJ1-1,CASLGGQGGVKNTEAFF,TGCGCCAGCCTAGGAGGGCAGGGCGGGGTAAAGAACACTGAAGCTTTCTTT
TRBD2,TRBV6-5,14,once,TRBJ2-7,CASKSGLAGYEQYF,TGTGCCAGCAAATCAGGACTAGCGGGATACGAGCAGTACTTC
NA,TRBV15,15,NA,TRBJ1-4,CATSRAPGSNEKLFF,TGTGCCACCAGCAGAGCCCCGGGGTCGAACGAAAAACTGTTTTTT
TRBD1,TRBV4-3,13,NA,TRBJ2-4,CASSQGQLDIQYF,TGCGCCAGCAGCCAGGGACAGTTGGACATTCAGTACTTC
NA,TRBV10-1,13,few,TRBJ1-1,CASSELRNTEAFF,TGCGCCAGCAGTGAGCTCAGGAACACTGAAGCTTTCTTT
TRBD2,TRBV7-6,16,NA,TRBJ2-1,CASSLGTGGSPNEQFF,TGTGCCAGCAGCTTAGGTACGGGGGGTAGCCCCAATGAGCAGTTCTTC
TRBD2,TRBV11-3,14,NA,TRBJ2-2,CASSSGRGAGELFF,TGTGCCAGCAGCTCTGGGAGGGGTGCCGGGGAGCTGTTTTTT
TRBD1,TRBV5-4,12,NA,TRBJ2-7,CASSQQGYEQYF,TGTGCCAGCAGCCAACAGGGGTACGAGCAGTACTTC